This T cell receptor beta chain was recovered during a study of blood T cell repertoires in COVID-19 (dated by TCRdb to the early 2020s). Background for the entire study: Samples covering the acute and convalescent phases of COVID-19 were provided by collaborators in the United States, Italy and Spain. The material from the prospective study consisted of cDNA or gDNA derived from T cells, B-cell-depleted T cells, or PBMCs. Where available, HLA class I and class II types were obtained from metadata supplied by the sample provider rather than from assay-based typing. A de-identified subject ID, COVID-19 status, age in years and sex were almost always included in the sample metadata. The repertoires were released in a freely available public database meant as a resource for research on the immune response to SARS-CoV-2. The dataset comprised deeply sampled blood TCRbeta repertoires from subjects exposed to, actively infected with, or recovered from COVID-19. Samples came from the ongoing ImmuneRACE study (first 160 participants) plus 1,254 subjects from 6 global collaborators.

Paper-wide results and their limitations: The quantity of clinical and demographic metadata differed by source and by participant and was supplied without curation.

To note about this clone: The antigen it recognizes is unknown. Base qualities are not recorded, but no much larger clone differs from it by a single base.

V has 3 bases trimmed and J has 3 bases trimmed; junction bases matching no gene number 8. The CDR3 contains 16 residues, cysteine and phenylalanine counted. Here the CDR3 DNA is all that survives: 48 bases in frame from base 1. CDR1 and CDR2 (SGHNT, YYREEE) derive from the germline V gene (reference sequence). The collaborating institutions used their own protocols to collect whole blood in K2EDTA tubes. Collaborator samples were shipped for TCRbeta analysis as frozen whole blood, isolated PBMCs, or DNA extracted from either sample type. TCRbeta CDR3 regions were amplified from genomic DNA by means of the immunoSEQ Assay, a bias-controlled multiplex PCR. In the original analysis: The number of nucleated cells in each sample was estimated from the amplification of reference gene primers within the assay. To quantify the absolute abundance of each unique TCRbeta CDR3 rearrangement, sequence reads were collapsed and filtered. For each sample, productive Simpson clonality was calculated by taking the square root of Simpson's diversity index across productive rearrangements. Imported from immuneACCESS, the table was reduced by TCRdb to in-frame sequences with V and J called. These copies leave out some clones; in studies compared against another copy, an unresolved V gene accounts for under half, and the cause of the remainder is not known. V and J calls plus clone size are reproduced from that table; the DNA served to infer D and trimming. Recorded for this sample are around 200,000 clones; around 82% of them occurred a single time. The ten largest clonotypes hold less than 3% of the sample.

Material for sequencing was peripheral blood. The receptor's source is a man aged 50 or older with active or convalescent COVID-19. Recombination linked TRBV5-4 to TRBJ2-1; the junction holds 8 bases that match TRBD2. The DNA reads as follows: TGTGCCAGCAGCTCCCCCAGCGGGGGTGTCTACAATGAGCAGTTCTTC. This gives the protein CASSSPSGGVYNEQFF.